Reported below is one TCR beta chain. Its antigen is as yet unknown. Donors underwent one heparinised blood draw, about 120 mL on average. Cell sorting via CD45RO/CCR7/CD25/CD127/CD95/CD27 was performed to obtain CD4+ naive, central memory, regulatory and stem cell-like memory cells. This sample is drawn from a study of beta chain features in type 1 diabetes. Study results and limitations: In patients and controls equally, PCR might favor templates that are shorter.

Expressed TCRB transcripts were sequenced because the isolated RNA had all been reverse transcribed beforehand. Naive, central memory and regulatory T cell samples produced a mean of about 3.5 million reads. The assay was immunoSEQ multiplex PCR, and TCRdb's table has in-frame clones only and misses some. The sample consists of fewer than 550,000 clones, more than 9.5% of them appearing once. This CDR3 is 15 amino acids long. Trimming took off 2 bases at V and 1 base at J, with 12 bases between the two ends. Germline CDR1 MGHDK, CDR2 SYGVNS. The clonotype comes from a woman under 30 in good health. The genes are TRBV25-1 and TRBJ2-7, with TRBD2 as a possible D gene (7 bases). The sequencing sample was made of naive CD4+ T cells from blood. The CDR3 DNA is TGTGCCAGCAGTGAAGGGGGGGCAGGGTCCTACGAGCAGTACTTC. Protein: CASSEGGAGSYEQYF.